The 17 T cell receptor beta chains given below trace back to one sample, sequenced in a study of radiation and T cells in renal cell carcinoma. Libraries were prepared by immunoSEQ multiplex PCR; TCRdb keeps only in-frame clonotypes and omits some of them. The sample holds 100,000 to 150,000 clones, around 81% seen once. This sample's time point: blood 2 weeks post-SBRT. As to treatment: 15 Gy SBRT to primary tumor, nephrectomy 4 weeks later. Sequencing was performed on blood, taken from a patient whose treatment included radiotherapy and nephrectomy. Every receptor here comes from a man aged 45-65 years with renal cell carcinoma.

This chain connects TRBV9 to TRBJ2-5, with D possibly being TRBD2 (5 bases). This CDR3 has 15 residues. The V and J ends lost 0 bases and 4 bases respectively, with 13 bases between them. Germline V CDR1 and CDR2: SGDLS, YYNGEE. The CDR3 DNA reads TGTGCCAGCAGCGTAGCTCCGGGGATCGGAGAGACCCAGTACTTC. It encodes CASSVAPGIGETQYF.

This clone has only one observation. This chain uses TRBV7-9 with TRBJ2-3; 8 bases match TRBD1. Germline loops: CDR1 SEHNR, CDR2 FQNEAQ (reference sequence). After removal of 4 bases from V and 7 bases from J, the junction contained 10 bases not matched to a gene. The CDR3 spans 15 residues. Here the CDR3 DNA reads TGTGCCAGCAGCTCTCCGGGACAGGCTTTGAATACGCAGTATTTT. This sequence encodes CASSSPGQALNTQYF.

The genes are TRBV5-1 and TRBJ1-2; 8 bases fit TRBD1. V dropped 6 bases and J dropped 8; count of bases not matched to a gene: 12. Per the germline V gene, CDR1 is SGHRS and CDR2 is YFSETQ. There are 14 residues in the CDR3. CDR3 in DNA: TGCGCCAGCATGGCCGAACCAGGGGGCTGGGGCTACACCTTC. It is translated as CASMAEPGGWGYTF.

The chain combines TRBV2 with TRBJ1-4; D unresolved. Looked up from germline, CDR1 is SNHLY and CDR2 is FYNNEI. V lost 7 bases and J lost 3, with 15 bases in between. This CDR3 has 15 residues. In DNA form, the CDR3 reads TGTGCCAGCATCTTTTTGGGGTCCGCTAATGAAAAACTGTTTTTT. The encoded protein is CASIFLGSANEKLFF.

This chain joins TRBV28 and TRBJ1-2; D not certain. Per germline, CDR1 MDHEN and CDR2 SYDVKM. This CDR3 is built from 14 residues. V lost 6 bases and J lost 0, with 11 bases in between. The CDR3 here is CASSPRGSNYGYTF. For the CDR3, the DNA is TGTGCCAGCAGCCCCCGAGGGTCTAACTATGGCTACACCTTC.

The chain carries TRBV25-1 and TRBJ1-1, with a possible D match to TRBD1 (6 bases). Germline CDR1 is MGHDK and CDR2 is SYGVNS. The CDR3 contains 12 residues. V lost 4 bases and J 5 bases, leaving 8 bases between the germline ends. The CDR3 loop is CASSVQGTEAFF. DNA for the CDR3: TGTGCCAGCAGTGTACAGGGAACTGAAGCTTTCTTT.

J is TRBJ1-2 and V is TRBV9; TRBD1 is a possible D gene (6 bases). Trimming cost V 4 bases and J 4 bases, with 17 bases left between them. The CDR3 covers 15 residues. Germline CDR1 reads SGDLS; CDR2 reads YYNGEE. The CDR3 is CASSSTSGHLYGYTF. The DNA for the CDR3 is TGTGCCAGCAGCTCCACATCGGGACACCTCTATGGCTACACCTTC.

This clone was seen only a few times. This chain uses TRBV7-3 with TRBJ2-1; 9 positions agree with TRBD2. With V trimmed by 3 bases and J by 0 bases, 3 bases remained unmatched. CDR3 size: 16 residues. The V gene's germline CDR1 is SGHTA and CDR2 FQGTGA. The CDR3 region is CASSFSGGSSYNEQFF. The CDR3 coding sequence is TGTGCCAGCAGCTTTAGCGGGGGTAGCTCCTACAATGAGCAGTTCTTC.

The chain links TRBV19 to TRBJ2-2; D tentatively reads TRBD1 or TRBD2 (5 bases each). V was pared by 2 bases and J by 5 bases, with 21 bases between. The germline V gene has CDR1 LNHDA and CDR2 SQIVND (reference sequence). This CDR3 spans 18 amino acids. The CDR3 sequence is CASSIITGQRGRTGELFF. Here the CDR3 DNA reads TGTGCCAGTAGTATAATCACGGGGCAGAGGGGTCGAACCGGGGAGCTGTTTTTT.

The rearrangement uses TRBV10-3 and TRBJ2-1; 7 bases are a match to TRBD2. The CDR3 extends over 17 amino acids. The trim removed 3 bases at V and 1 base at J, leaving 9 bases unmatched. The germline V gene has CDR1 ENHRY and CDR2 SYGVKD. The CDR3 coding sequence is TGTGCCATCAGTGAACGCGGGGGAGGAAGGTCCTACAATGAGCAGTTCTTC. Translation: CAISERGGGRSYNEQFF.

J is TRBJ1-2 and V is TRBV13, with D tentatively TRBD1 (5 bases). This CDR3 comprises 15 residues. Deletions cut 5 bases from V and 5 bases from J, with 18 bases between. The germline CDR1 and CDR2 sequences are PRHDT and FYEKMQ (reference sequence). CDR3 region: CASSPGMGTLYGYTF. In DNA form, the CDR3 reads TGTGCCAGCAGCCCTGGAATGGGGACCCTATATGGCTACACCTTC. The full variable domain, rest sourced from reference TRBV13 and TRBJ1-2, is AAGVIQSPRHLIKEKRETATLKCYPIPRHDTVYWYQQGPGQDPQFLISFYEKMQSDKGSIPDRFSAQQFSDYHSELNMSSLELGDSALYFCASSPGMGTLYGYTFGSGTRLTVV.

J is TRBJ1-1 and V is TRBV7-9; TRBD1 aligns across 9 bases. CDR1 and CDR2 from the germline V gene are SEHNR and FQNEAQ (reference sequence). The CDR3 loop spans 15 amino acids. J was trimmed by 5 bases and V by 5 bases; bases with no gene match: 9. CDR3 nucleotide sequence: TGTGCCAGCAGCCCAACGGGACAGGGTGGTACTGAAGCTTTCTTT. It specifies CASSPTGQGGTEAFF.

The V gene is TRBV6-4, the J gene TRBJ1-1; no firm D call. The CDR3 spans 12 residues. Germline-derived CDR1 and CDR2 are MRHNA and SNTAGT. V gave up 6 bases and J gave up 0 bases, with 5 bases separating them. In DNA, the CDR3 is TGTGCCAGCAGGGTTATGAACACTGAAGCTTTCTTT. Translation: CASRVMNTEAFF.

This clone has just a few counts. This chain uses TRBV6-5 with TRBJ1-1; D ambiguous. V lost 7 bases to trimming and J lost 5 bases, with 14 bases between them. CDR1 is MNHEY and CDR2 is SVGAGI in the germline V gene. The CDR3 runs 13 residues. The CDR3 coding sequence is TGTGCCAGCACCCCCGGGTGGCGGACTGAAGCTTTCTTT. The encoded protein is CASTPGWRTEAFF.

This chain uses TRBV5-1 with TRBJ2-3; D is ambiguous. Germline V gene data show CDR1 as SGHRS and CDR2 as YFSETQ. The CDR3 has 16 residues. Trimming took off 1 base at V and 2 bases at J, with 14 bases between the two ends. For the CDR3, the DNA is TGCGCCAGCAGCTTGATGTGGGCAGACCACACAGATACGCAGTATTTT. It yields the protein CASSLMWADHTDTQYF.

This clone was counted at least ten times. This rearrangement joins TRBV6-4 to TRBJ2-1; no firm D call. The V end lost 0 bases, the J end lost 16 bases, and 13 bases lay between the germline ends. There are 12 residues in the CDR3. Per the germline V gene, CDR1 is MRHNA and CDR2 is SNTAGT. CDR3 protein: CASSDSGPPEFF. For the CDR3, the DNA is TGTGCCAGCAGTGACTCCGGCCCACCCGAATTCTTC.

CDR3 residues: CASSKRGQHSGANVLTF. The CDR3 nucleotides are TGTGCCAGCAGCAAAAGGGGACAGCACTCTGGGGCCAACGTCCTGACTTTC. This chain joins TRBV7-8 and TRBJ2-6; 7 nucleotides agree with TRBD1. J lost 0 bases, V lost 5 bases, and 7 bases had no gene match. CDR3 length: 17 amino acids. CDR1 and CDR2 from the germline V gene are SGHVS and FQNEAQ.